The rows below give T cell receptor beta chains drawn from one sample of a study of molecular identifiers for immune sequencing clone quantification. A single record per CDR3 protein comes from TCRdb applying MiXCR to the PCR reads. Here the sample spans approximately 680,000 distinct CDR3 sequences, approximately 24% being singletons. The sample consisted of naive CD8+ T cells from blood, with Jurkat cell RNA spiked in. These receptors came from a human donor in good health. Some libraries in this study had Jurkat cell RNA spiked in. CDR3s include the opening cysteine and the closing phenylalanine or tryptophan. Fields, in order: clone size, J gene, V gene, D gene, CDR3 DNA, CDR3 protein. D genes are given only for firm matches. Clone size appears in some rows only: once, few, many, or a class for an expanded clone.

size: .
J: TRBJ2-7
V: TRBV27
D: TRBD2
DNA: TGTGCCAGCGGGCCTGGTAGCGGGAAGGGCTCCTACGAGCAGTACTTC
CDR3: CASGPGSGKGSYEQYF

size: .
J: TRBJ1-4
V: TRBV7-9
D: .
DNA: TGTGCCAGCAGCTCAGAAGGGAATGAAAAACTGTTTTTT
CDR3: CASSSEGNEKLFF

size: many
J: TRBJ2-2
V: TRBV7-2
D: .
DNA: TGTGCCAGCAGCTTAAGGGGCAGAACTTTCATGGGAACCGGGGAGCTGTTTTTT
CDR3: CASSLRGRTFMGTGELFF

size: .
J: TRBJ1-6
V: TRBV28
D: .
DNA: TGTGCCAGCAGAATAGAGGCTAGTCTCAATTCACCCCTCCACTTT
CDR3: CASRIEASLNSPLHF

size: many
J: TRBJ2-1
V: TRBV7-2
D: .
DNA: TGTGCCAGCAGCCAATTAGGGGGGTGGCCCTACAATGAGCAGTTCTTC
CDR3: CASSQLGGWPYNEQFF

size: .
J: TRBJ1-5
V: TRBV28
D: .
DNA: TGTGCCAGCAGTCCCCGGGCAGGGACCTATAGCAATCAGCCCCAGCATTTT
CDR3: CASSPRAGTYSNQPQHF

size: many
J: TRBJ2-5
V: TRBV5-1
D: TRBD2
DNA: TGCGCCAGCAGCCTCCGGACTAGCGGGGGGGCCCTTGGTGAGACCCAGTACTTC
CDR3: CASSLRTSGGALGETQYF

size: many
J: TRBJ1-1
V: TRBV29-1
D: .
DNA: TGCAGCGTTCACAGGCGGACTGAAGCTTTCTTT
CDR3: CSVHRRTEAFF

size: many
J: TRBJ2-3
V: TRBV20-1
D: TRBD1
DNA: TGCAGTGCCTTCCCTCTAGGGACAGGGGCCACAGATACGCAGTATTTT
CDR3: CSAFPLGTGATDTQYF

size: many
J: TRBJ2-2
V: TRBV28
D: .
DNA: TGTGCCAGCAGTCCAGTAGACACCGGGGAGCTGTTTTTT
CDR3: CASSPVDTGELFF

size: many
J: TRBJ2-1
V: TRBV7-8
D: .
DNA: TGTGCCAGCATCCCTAACCCCGGGGGTTCCAATGAGCAGTTCTTC
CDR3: CASIPNPGGSNEQFF

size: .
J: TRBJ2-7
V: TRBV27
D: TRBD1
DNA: TGTGCCAGCAGTTTATCGTTCGCAGGGGGCCGCTACGAGCAGTACTTC
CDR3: CASSLSFAGGRYEQYF

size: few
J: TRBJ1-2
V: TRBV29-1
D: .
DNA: TGCAGCGTTGAAGTCGACATCAATCAGGGCTACACCTTC
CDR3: CSVEVDINQGYTF

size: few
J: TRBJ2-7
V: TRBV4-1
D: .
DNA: TGCGCCAGCAGCCAGGGGTTTGCGCCGTCGGGCCTTTACGAGCAGTACTTC
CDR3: CASSQGFAPSGLYEQYF

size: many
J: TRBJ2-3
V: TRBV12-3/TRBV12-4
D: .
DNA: TGTGCCAGCAGCCACGACGGTTCTAGCACAGATACGCAGTATTTT
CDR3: CASSHDGSSTDTQYF

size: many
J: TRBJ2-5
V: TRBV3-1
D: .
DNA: TGTGCCAGCAGCCAAGAGCCGGAACTAGGGAACCAAGAGACCCAGTACTTC
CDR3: CASSQEPELGNQETQYF

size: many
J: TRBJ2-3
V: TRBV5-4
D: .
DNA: TGTGCCAGCAGCCCGCCAGGGACCTCAGATACGCAGTATTTT
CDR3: CASSPPGTSDTQYF

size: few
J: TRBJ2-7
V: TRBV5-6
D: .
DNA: TGTGCCAGCAGCTTGCGCACCGGGACATTTAACTACGAGCAGTACTTC
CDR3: CASSLRTGTFNYEQYF

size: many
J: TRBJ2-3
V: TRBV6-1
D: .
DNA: TGTGCCAGCAGTCTACAGGCGGGGTTCGCTAGTTGGGATACGCAGTATTTT
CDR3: CASSLQAGFASWDTQYF

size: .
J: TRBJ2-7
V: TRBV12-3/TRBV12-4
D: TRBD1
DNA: TGTGCCAGCAGTTTAAGTTCAGGGGGCACAGGCGAGCAGTACTTC
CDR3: CASSLSSGGTGEQYF

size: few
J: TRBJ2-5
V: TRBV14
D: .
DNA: TGTGCCAGCAGCGACCCCCGTTTTTATGCCCAGTACTTC
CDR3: CASSDPRFYAQYF

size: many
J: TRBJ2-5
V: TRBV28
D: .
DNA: TGTGCCAGCAGTGCCCGACCAGAAGAGACCCAGTACTTC
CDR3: CASSARPEETQYF

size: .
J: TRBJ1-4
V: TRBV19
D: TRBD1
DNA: TGTGCCGCCAAGGGGGCCACGACAGGGCGGATCGGTGAAAAACTGTTTTTT
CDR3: CAAKGATTGRIGEKLFF

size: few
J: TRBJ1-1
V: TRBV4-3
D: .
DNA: TGCGCCAGCAGCCAAGGTGTCAATCGAAACACTGAAGCTTTCTTT
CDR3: CASSQGVNRNTEAFF

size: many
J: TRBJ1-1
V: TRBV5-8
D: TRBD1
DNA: TGTGCCAGCAGCTTGGTGACAGGGACCAACACTGAAGCTTTCTTT
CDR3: CASSLVTGTNTEAFF

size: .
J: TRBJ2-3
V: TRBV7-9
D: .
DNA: TGTGCCAGCAGCTTAGGGGCGGGGCCCGGTCTAGATACGCAGTATTTT
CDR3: CASSLGAGPGLDTQYF

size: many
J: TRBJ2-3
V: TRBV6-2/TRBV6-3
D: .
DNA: TGTGCCAGCAGAGAGGACGGACGCTGGGATACGCAGTATTTT
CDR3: CASREDGRWDTQYF

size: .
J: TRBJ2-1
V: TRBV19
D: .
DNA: TGTGCCAGTACCTATAGTTCGGGCAGGGTAACCTACAATGAGCAGTTCTTC
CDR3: CASTYSSGRVTYNEQFF

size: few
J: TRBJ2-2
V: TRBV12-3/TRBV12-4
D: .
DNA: TGTGCCAGCAGTTTAAGTTCCAGAAGAACCGGGGAGCTGTTTTTT
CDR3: CASSLSSRRTGELFF

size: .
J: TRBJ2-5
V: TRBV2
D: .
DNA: TGTGCCAGCACCAGTTGGGCAGATTATTCTCAAGAGACCCAGTACTTC
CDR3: CASTSWADYSQETQYF

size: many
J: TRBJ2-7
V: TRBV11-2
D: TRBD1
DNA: TGTGCCAGCAGCTCGGAGACAGGGACAATATACGAGCAGTACTTC
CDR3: CASSSETGTIYEQYF

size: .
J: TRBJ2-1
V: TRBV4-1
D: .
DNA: TGCGCCAGCAGCCAAAGGGGCAGCGCCAATGCGCAGTTCTTC
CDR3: CASSQRGSANAQFF

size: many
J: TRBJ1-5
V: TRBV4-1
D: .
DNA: TGCGCCAGCAGCCATACCACCAATCAGCCCCAGCATTTT
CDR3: CASSHTTNQPQHF

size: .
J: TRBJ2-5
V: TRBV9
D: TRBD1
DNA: TGTGCCAGCAGCCTTACGGCAGGGGGAGTCCAAGAGACCCAGTACTTC
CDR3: CASSLTAGGVQETQYF

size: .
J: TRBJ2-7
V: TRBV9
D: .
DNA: TGTGCCCGCCGCGTAGGGGGGGGCGGCGAGCAGTACTTC
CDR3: CARRVGGGGEQYF

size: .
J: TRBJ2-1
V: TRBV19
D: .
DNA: TGTGCCAGTACAACCGAATTGAGCTCCTACAGTGAGCAGTTCTTC
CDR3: CASTTELSSYSEQFF

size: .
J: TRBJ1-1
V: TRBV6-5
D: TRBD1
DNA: TGTGCCAGCAGTTATAGACAGGGGTCCATGAACACTGAAGCTTTCTTT
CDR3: CASSYRQGSMNTEAFF

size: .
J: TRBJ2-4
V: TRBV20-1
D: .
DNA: TGCAGTGCGGACGAAGCCAAAAACATTCAGTACTTC
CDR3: CSADEAKNIQYF

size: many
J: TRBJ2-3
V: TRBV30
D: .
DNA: TGTGCCTGGAGTGTACAAGGACTTAGCACAGATACGCAGTATTTT
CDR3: CAWSVQGLSTDTQYF

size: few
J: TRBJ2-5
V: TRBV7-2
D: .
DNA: TGTGCCAGCAGCTACCAACAGCTGGAGACCCAGTACTTC
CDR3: CASSYQQLETQYF

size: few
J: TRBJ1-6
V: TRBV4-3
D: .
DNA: TGCGCCAGCAGCCAAGATCTGGACAGTGCGGGGTCACCCCTCCACTTT
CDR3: CASSQDLDSAGSPLHF

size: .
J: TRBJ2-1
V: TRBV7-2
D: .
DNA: TGTGCCACCCATAAAGCGCTAGACGGGTACAATGAGCAGTTCTTC
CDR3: CATHKALDGYNEQFF

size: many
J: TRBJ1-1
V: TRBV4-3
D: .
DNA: TGCGCCAGCAGCCAAGATCATTCAGGGTTTGGGGCTGAAGCTTTCTTT
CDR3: CASSQDHSGFGAEAFF

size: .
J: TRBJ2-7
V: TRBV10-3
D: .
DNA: TGTGCCATCAGTGAGTCTGAGGGCGGGGTCACCTACGAGCAGTACTTC
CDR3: CAISESEGGVTYEQYF

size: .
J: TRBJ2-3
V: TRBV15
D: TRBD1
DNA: TGTGCCACCAGCAGATATCCCCCCGGGACAGGGACAGATACGCAGTATTTT
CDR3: CATSRYPPGTGTDTQYF

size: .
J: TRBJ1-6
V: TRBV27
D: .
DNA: TGTGCCAGCAGTTACGGGTTAACCTATAATTCACCCCTCCACTTT
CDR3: CASSYGLTYNSPLHF

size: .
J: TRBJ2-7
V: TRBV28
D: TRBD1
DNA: TGTGCCAGCAGTTTAGAAGGGGGCGGTCCCTACGAGCAGTACTTC
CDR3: CASSLEGGGPYEQYF

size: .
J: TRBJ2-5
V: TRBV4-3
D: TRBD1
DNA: TGCGCCAGCAGCCCGTACAGGGGTGGGGAGACCCAGTACTTC
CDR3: CASSPYRGGETQYF

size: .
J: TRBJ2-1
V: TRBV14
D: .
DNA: TGTGCCAGCAGCCAGACTACCGGGACACACTACAATGAGCAGTTCTTC
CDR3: CASSQTTGTHYNEQFF